The 4 T cell receptor beta chains in this list originate from one sample, sequenced in a study of blood T cell repertoires in COVID-19. Sequenced by immunoSEQ multiplex PCR; TCRdb stores in-frame clones only, minus some. This sample carries over 200,000 clones, approximately 86% of them seen once, and the ten largest clones take about 4.7%. Source material: PBMCs or T cells enriched from blood (not recorded which). These receptors originate from a woman aged 25-40 years who had been exposed to COVID-19.

The J gene is TRBJ2-7, the V gene TRBV7-2, with 7 nucleotides matching TRBD1. The germline gives CDR1 SGHTA, CDR2 FQGNSA. The CDR3 is 15 amino acids. Germline trimming cut 1 base from V and 0 bases from J; bases unmatched to any gene: 3. The CDR3 DNA follows: TGTGCCAGCAGCTTAGGCGGACAGGACTCCTACGAGCAGTACTTC. Protein: CASSLGGQDSYEQYF.

This rearrangement joins TRBV24-1 to TRBJ2-1; TRBD1 aligns across 9 bases. V was pared by 4 bases and J by 8 bases, with 14 bases of the junction left unmatched. CDR3 length equals 17 residues. Germline V gene lookup returns CDR1 KGHDR and CDR2 SFDVKD. CDR3 in amino acids: CATSERPGTGHGDEQFF. The CDR3 DNA reads as TGTGCCACCAGTGAACGGCCCGGGACAGGGCATGGGGATGAGCAGTTCTTC.

The V gene is TRBV5-4, the J gene TRBJ1-1; 12 bases fit TRBD1. The CDR3 is made up of 17 amino acids. V was clipped by 7 bases and J by 0 bases; unmatched bases: 10. From germline, CDR1 is SGHNT and CDR2 YYREEE (reference sequence). DNA for the CDR3: TGTGCCAGCTCCCCCGGGACAGGGGGCGGATTGAACACTGAAGCTTTCTTT. Amino acids: CASSPGTGGGLNTEAFF. Full variable domain (outside the CDR3, taken from reference TRBV5-4 and TRBJ1-1): ETGVTQSPTHLIKTRGQQVTLRCSSQSGHNTVSWYQQALGQGPQFIFQYYREEENGRGNFPPRFSGLQFPNYSSELNVNALELDDSALYLCASSPGTGGGLNTEAFFGQGTRLTVV.

The chain links TRBV5-4 to TRBJ2-7, with D unclear. V lost 2 bases, J lost 6 bases, and 9 bases lay in between. The CDR3 is 12 residues long. From germline, CDR1 is SGHNT and CDR2 YYREEE (reference sequence). The chain's CDR3 is CASSFIPGEQYF. The CDR3 DNA sequence: TGTGCCAGCAGCTTCATCCCGGGCGAGCAGTACTTC.